These 6 T cell receptor beta chains came from one sample sequenced in a study of T cell responses to AZD1222 COVID-19 vaccine. Sequencing was performed with immunoSEQ multiplex PCR; in TCRdb, only in-frame clones are kept and a portion is missing. The data show some 130,000 clones, approximately 90% seen once. This sample comprised peripheral blood, obtained 28 days after the second AZD1222 dose. Receptor source: an adult who received the AZD1222 COVID-19 vaccine.

This chain connects TRBV5-1 to TRBJ1-4; no definite D call. Trimming cost V 4 bases and J 3 bases, with 16 bases left between them. This CDR3 has 16 amino acids. From germline, CDR1 is SGHRS and CDR2 YFSETQ. DNA for the CDR3: TGCGCCAGCAGCGCCATACAGAGTGCAGCTAATGAAAAACTGTTTTTT. Its translation is CASSAIQSAANEKLFF.

This chain connects TRBV21-1 to TRBJ2-6; the table assigns TRBD1, which was not confirmed against the DNA. TRBV21-1 is flagged as a pseudogene. The CDR3 covers 19 residues. CDR3: CASSKVADRASSGANVLTF. In DNA form, the CDR3 reads TGTGCCAGCAGCAAAGTTGCGGACAGGGCCAGCTCTGGGGCCAACGTCCTGACTTTC.

The chain employs TRBV6-1 and TRBJ2-3; maybe TRBD2 (5 bases). V lost 0 bases, J lost 1 base, and 11 bases lay in between. The CDR3 covers 16 residues. Germline CDR1 reads MNHNS; CDR2 reads SASEGT. This chain's CDR3 is CASSEARRAGTDTQYF. The CDR3 bases are TGTGCCAGCAGTGAAGCTAGGCGGGCAGGCACAGATACGCAGTATTTT.

The chain joins TRBV27 to TRBJ1-6, with TRBD1 matching 9 bases. The CDR3 is 19 residues long. The J segment lost 10 bases and the V segment lost 0 bases, leaving 16 bases of the junction unmatched. Germline CDR1 is MNHEY and CDR2 is SMNVEV (reference sequence). CDR3 amino acids: CASSLSRPRGTGNGSPLHF. In DNA form, the CDR3 reads TGTGCCAGCAGTTTATCCCGGCCGAGAGGGACAGGGAATGGATCACCCCTCCACTTT.

The J gene is TRBJ2-3, the V gene TRBV5-8, with 7 bases lining up with TRBD1. Germline assignment: CDR1 SGHTS and CDR2 YDEGEE. This CDR3 has 15 amino acids. The V gene end was trimmed by 0 bases and the J gene end by 2 bases; junction bases not matched to a gene: 3. The CDR3 bases are TGTGCCAGCAGCTTGGAGGGACAGATCACAGATACGCAGTATTTT. Translating it yields CASSLEGQITDTQYF.

The rearrangement joins TRBV6-5 to TRBJ2-1, with 7 bases aligning to TRBD1. Germline loops: CDR1 MNHEY, CDR2 SVGAGI. The CDR3 loop spans 15 amino acids. J gave up 0 bases and V 5 bases, and 4 bases lay outside the gene matches. This CDR3 is CASSRQGASYNEQFF. As DNA, the CDR3 is TGTGCCAGCAGTCGACAGGGTGCCTCCTACAATGAGCAGTTCTTC.